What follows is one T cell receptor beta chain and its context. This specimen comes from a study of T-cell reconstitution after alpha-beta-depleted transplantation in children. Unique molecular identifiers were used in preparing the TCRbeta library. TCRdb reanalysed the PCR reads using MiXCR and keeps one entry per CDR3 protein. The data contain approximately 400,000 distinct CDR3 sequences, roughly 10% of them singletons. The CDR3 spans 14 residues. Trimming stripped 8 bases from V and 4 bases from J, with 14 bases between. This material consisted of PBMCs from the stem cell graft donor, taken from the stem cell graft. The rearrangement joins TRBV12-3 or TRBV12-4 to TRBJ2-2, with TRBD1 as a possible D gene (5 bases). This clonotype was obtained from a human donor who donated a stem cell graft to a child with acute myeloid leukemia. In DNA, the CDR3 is TGTGCCAGCGCCTCCCGCAGGGCCACCGGGGAGCTGTTTTTT. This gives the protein CASASRRATGELFF.